This T cell receptor beta chain was profiled in a study of shared clonotypes between healthy human individuals (dated by TCRdb to about 2020). For the wider study: The cohort comprised a couple of women and three men aged 18 to 49 years. For each donor, three plates each were used for CD4 naive and CD4 memory, two plates were used for CD8 naive, and one plate was used for CD8 memory. Between about 0.94 and 10 billion PBMCs per donor were obtained by leukapheresis. The study deeply sequenced blood TCR repertoires of five healthy adults to estimate repertoire size and the extent of clonotype sharing between individuals. Different laboratories and diverse techniques were used to prepare libraries and sequence TCR repertoires, to increase sequencing depth and limit assay-specific biases.

Healthy HIV-negative adults with no recently reported acute infections or vaccinations were included as donors. Only Caucasian adults living in Nashville, Tennessee, USA were represented among the donors. Magnetic negative selection was used to enrich CD4+ T cells, after which naive cells were positively selected on CD45RA and the negative fraction became the memory subset. Blood was collected by leukapheresis, and PBMCs were isolated by Ficoll-Histopaque density gradient centrifugation and then cryopreserved in liquid nitrogen vapor phase. Purity and quantity of every magnetically sorted T cell population were checked by analytical flow cytometry. Genomic DNA was isolated from each sorted fraction and quantified by UV absorbance on a Nanodrop 2000c. Using the deep immunoSEQ assay, TCR CDR3 regions were amplified from genomic DNA by multiplex PCR. For each cell subset, the extracted genomic DNA was distributed evenly across all wells of several immunoSEQ 96-well plates, and each plate served as one replicate. Each replicate PCR for sorted subsets received about 210 ng genomic DNA, equal to about 30,000 T cell genomes. Purified libraries were measured with a Qubit 3.0 fluorometer, size-checked on a Bioanalyzer 2100, and measured again with the KAPA Library Quantification kit. A separate single-read 150-cycle Illumina NextSeq 550 flow cell was used to sequence each immunoSEQ 96-well plate. As for the original processing: Because only junctional sequences without quality scores were contained in the immunoSEQ output, filtering matching that applied to full-length reads could not be performed. To assign V/J genes and CDR3, sequences were annotated using PyIR, a Python wrapper for IgBLAST v1.9, with IMGT germline references. Reads were removed for weak V/J assignments (E-value above 1e-6), missing CDR3, stop codons, out-of-frame junctions, or ambiguous translated residues. V3J clonotypes were defined by identical inferred V gene, J gene, and CDR3 amino acid sequence. To compute the percentage overlap between repertoires, the number of shared unique clonotypes was divided by the size of the smaller repertoire. RTK rarefaction, the Chao1 estimator, and Recon v2.1 estimates of unobserved clonotypes were used to assess repertoire richness. For all TCRbeta clonotypes obtained by the gDNA method from several donors, generation probabilities were computed with OLGA. TCRdb stores this immuneACCESS table with in-frame sequences only. Part of the clones is absent; in the studies checked, under half of the shortfall reflects unresolved V genes, and no reason is known for the rest. Clonal size and the V and J genes are those of that table, whereas D and trimming came from the DNA. Here the sample has roughly 2,300,000 clones; less than 95% occur a single time. About 0.36% of the sample goes to the ten largest clones.

On this clone itself: The antigen it recognizes is unknown. Base qualities are not recorded, but no much larger clone differs from it by a single base.

CDR1 and CDR2, per the germline V gene (reference sequence), are PRHDT and FYEKMQ. V is pared back by 2 bases and J by 4 bases, with 8 bases lying between the germline termini. The cysteine opens and the phenylalanine closes a CDR3 of 13 amino acids. The entry retains the CDR3 DNA only, 39 bases that are in frame from base 1. General findings and caveats noted by the study authors: Because the study included a small number of donors, the genetic and exposure-history diversity represented was limited. Pairwise subsampling indicated that sequencing depth was expected to affect the degree of clonotype sharing among donors. Even with the large sequencing depth, rarefaction of the sorted-subset datasets indicated that sequencing was incomplete. Naive subsets generally had larger estimated clonotype richness than memory subsets. Roughly 5% of naive CD4, approximately 3.7% of naive CD8, about 2.1% of memory CD4, and about 0.4% of memory CD8 clonotypes were shared across a few donors. Compared with non-shared clonotypes, the clonotypes found in all four sorted-subset donors had higher generation probabilities. Sampling was restricted to blood, and TCR repertoires in tissue are likely to differ from TCR repertoires in blood.

The specimen sequenced was naive CD4+ T cells from PBMCs. The cell subset or site label, read with the paper, signifies: CD45RA+ positively selected. This receptor was obtained from a man aged 18 to 29 in good health. Some clones in this sample may be carry-over from other donors' samples. In this chain, TRBV13 is recombined with TRBJ1-2; the D gene is perhaps TRBD1, on 5 matching bases. CDR3 sequence: CASSLRGTYGYTF. The sequence in DNA is TGTGCCAGCAGCTTAAGAGGGACCTATGGCTACACCTTC.